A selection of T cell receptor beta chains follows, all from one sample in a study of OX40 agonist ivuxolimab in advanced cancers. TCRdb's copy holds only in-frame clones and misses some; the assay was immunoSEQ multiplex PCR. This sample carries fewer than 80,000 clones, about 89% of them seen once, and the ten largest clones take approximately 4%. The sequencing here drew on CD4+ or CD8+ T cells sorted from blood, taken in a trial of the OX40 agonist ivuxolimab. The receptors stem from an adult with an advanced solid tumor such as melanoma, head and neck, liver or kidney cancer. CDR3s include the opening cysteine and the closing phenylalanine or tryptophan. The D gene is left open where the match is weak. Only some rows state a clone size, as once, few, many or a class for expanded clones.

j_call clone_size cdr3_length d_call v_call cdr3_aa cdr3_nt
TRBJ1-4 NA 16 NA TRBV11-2 CASSLAAGATNEKLFF TGTGCCAGCAGCTTAGCGGCGGGAGCAACTAATGAAAAACTGTTTTTT
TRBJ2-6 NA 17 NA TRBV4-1 CASSQDAAFSGANVLTF TGCGCCAGCAGCCAAGATGCTGCGTTCTCTGGGGCCAACGTCCTGACTTTC
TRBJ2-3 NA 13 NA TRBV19 CASTASLPDTQYF TGTGCCAGTACCGCCAGTCTCCCAGATACGCAGTATTTT
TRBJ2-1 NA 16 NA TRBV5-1 CASSLEGSSSYNEQFF TGCGCCAGCAGCTTGGAAGGCAGCAGCTCCTACAATGAGCAGTTCTTC
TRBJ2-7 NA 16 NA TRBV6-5 CASSYSWGAGSYEQYF TGTGCCAGCAGTTACTCTTGGGGGGCCGGTTCCTACGAGCAGTACTTC
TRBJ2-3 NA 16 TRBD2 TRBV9 CASSVLGLAPTDTQYF TGTGCCAGCAGCGTACTTGGACTAGCGCCCACAGATACGCAGTATTTT
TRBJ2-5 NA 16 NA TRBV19 CASSPEGHVGEKTQYF TGTGCCAGTAGTCCCGAAGGACATGTGGGCGAAAAGACCCAGTACTTC
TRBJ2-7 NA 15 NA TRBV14 CASSHLGATTYEQYF TGTGCCAGCAGCCACCTGGGGGCGACGACCTACGAGCAGTACTTC
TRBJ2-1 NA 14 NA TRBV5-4 CASSTYQGNNEQFF TGTGCCAGCAGCACGTACCAAGGTAACAATGAGCAGTTCTTC
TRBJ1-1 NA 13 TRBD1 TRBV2 CASSSDRGTEAFF TGTGCCAGCAGTTCCGACAGGGGCACTGAAGCTTTCTTT
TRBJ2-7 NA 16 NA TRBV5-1 CASSRGTGGNSYEQYF TGCGCCAGCAGCCGAGGGACTGGCGGGAACAGTTACGAGCAGTACTTC
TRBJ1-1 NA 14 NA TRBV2 CASSPRDVPTEAFF TGTGCCAGCAGTCCCCGGGACGTCCCCACTGAAGCTTTCTTT
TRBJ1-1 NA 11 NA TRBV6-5 CASRGWTEAFF TGTGCCAGCAGAGGTTGGACTGAAGCTTTCTTT
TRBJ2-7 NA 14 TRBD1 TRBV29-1 CSVRGQISSYEQYF TGCAGCGTTCGGGGACAGATCAGCTCCTACGAGCAGTACTTC
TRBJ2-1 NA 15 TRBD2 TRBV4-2 CASSLGGGANNEQFF TGTGCCAGCAGCTTGGGCGGGGGTGCCAACAATGAGCAGTTCTTC
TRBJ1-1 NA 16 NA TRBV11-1 CASSLRAVGGRFEAFF TGTGCCAGCAGCTTACGGGCCGTGGGGGGGCGATTTGAAGCTTTCTTT
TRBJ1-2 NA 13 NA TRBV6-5 CASSRGRIYGYTF TGTGCCAGCAGTCGGGGACGAATTTATGGCTACACCTTC
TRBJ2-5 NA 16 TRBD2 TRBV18 CASSPPSGGLQETQYF TGTGCCAGCTCACCACCTAGCGGGGGACTCCAAGAGACCCAGTACTTC
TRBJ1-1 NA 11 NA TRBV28 CASSLFAEAFF TGTGCCAGCAGTTTATTTGCTGAAGCTTTCTTT
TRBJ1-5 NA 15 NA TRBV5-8 CASSLRVYSNQPQHF TGTGCCAGCAGCTTAAGAGTTTATAGCAATCAGCCCCAGCATTTT
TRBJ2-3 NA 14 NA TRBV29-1 CSVPRGAAQITQYF TGCAGCGTTCCCCGTGGGGCAGCCCAGATTACGCAGTATTTT
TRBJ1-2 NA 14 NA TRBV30 CAWSWGLQAYGYTF TGTGCCTGGAGCTGGGGACTTCAGGCCTATGGCTACACCTTC
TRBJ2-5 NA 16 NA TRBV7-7 CASSLGGAGRQETQYF TGTGCCAGCAGCTTAGGGGGGGCAGGGAGGCAAGAGACCCAGTACTTC
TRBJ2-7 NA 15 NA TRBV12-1 CASSLHLAESYEQYF TGTGCCAGCAGCTTACACCTAGCGGAGTCCTACGAGCAGTACTTC
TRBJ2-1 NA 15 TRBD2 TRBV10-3 CAISEGLAAYNEQFF TGTGCCATCAGTGAGGGACTAGCGGCCTACAATGAGCAGTTCTTC
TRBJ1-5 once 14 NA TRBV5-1 CASSPDGVNQPQHF TGCGCCAGCAGCCCCGACGGAGTAAATCAGCCCCAGCATTTT
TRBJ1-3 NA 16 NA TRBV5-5 CASCEALVGSGNTIYF TGTGCCAGCTGCGAGGCACTAGTGGGCTCTGGAAACACCATATATTTT
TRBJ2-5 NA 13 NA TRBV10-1 CASSGGMPETQYF TGCGCCAGCAGTGGCGGGATGCCAGAGACCCAGTACTTC
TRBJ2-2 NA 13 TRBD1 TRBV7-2 CASSFQGAGELFF TGTGCCAGCAGCTTCCAGGGGGCCGGGGAGCTGTTTTTT
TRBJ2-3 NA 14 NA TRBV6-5 CASSKRTITDTQYF TGTGCCAGCAGTAAACGGACCATAACAGATACGCAGTATTTT
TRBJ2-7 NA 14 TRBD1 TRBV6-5 CASSRTGGSYEQYF TGTGCCAGCAGTCGGACAGGGGGGTCCTACGAGCAGTACTTC
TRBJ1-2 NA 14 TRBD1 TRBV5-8 CASTYGTVSYGYTF TGTGCCAGCACCTACGGGACAGTGTCCTATGGCTACACCTTC
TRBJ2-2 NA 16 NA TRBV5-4 CASNLGGSARTGELFF TGTGCCAGCAACCTTGGAGGGAGTGCCCGGACCGGGGAGCTGTTTTTT
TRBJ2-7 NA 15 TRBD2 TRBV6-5 CASSYSSSGRSEQYF TGTGCCAGCAGTTACTCCTCCAGCGGGAGGAGCGAGCAGTACTTC
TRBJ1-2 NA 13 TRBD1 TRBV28 CASSLNRGLSYTF TGTGCCAGCAGTTTAAACAGGGGACTGAGCTACACCTTC
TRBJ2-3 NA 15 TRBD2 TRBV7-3 CASSIGTSGADTQYF TGTGCCAGCAGCATTGGGACTAGCGGTGCAGATACGCAGTATTTT
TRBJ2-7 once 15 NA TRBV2 CASSDRSRGNYEQYF TGTGCCAGCAGTGATAGGTCCAGGGGCAACTACGAGCAGTACTTC
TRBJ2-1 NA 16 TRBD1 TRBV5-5 CASSIAGTAIYNEQFF TGTGCCAGCAGCATCGCCGGGACAGCTATCTACAATGAGCAGTTCTTC
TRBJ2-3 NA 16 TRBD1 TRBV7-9 CASSFLTGVYTDTQYF TGTGCCAGCAGCTTTTTGACAGGGGTTTACACAGATACGCAGTATTTT
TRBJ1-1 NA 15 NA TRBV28 CASSFIQARRTEAFF TGTGCCAGCAGTTTTATACAGGCACGGAGGACTGAAGCTTTCTTT
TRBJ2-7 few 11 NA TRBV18 CASAEGYEQYF TGTGCCAGCGCAGAAGGCTACGAGCAGTACTTC
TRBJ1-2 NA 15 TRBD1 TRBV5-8 CASSLRGQTNYGYTF TGTGCCAGCAGCTTGCGGGGACAGACCAACTATGGCTACACCTTC
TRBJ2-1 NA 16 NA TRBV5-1 CASSHAEVRSYNEQFF TGCGCCAGCAGCCACGCGGAGGTCCGCTCCTACAATGAGCAGTTCTTC
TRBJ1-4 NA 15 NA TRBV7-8 CASSSLVGFDEKLFF TGTGCCAGCAGCTCCCTAGTGGGGTTCGACGAAAAACTGTTTTTT